This is a list of T cell receptor beta chains from one sample in a study of T-cell reconstitution after alpha-beta-depleted transplantation in children. TCRdb redid the calling of the PCR reads with MiXCR, one entry per CDR3 protein. The sample contains hundreds of thousands of distinct CDR3 sequences, about 26% of which appear only once. Specimen: PBMCs, collected before TCRalphabeta/CD19-depleted stem cell transplant. The origin of the receptors is a girl aged 2 to 9 with Fanconi anemia, due to receive a stem cell transplant. The CDR3 runs from the conserved cysteine through the conserved F or W. A D gene is named only where the DNA matches it firmly. The listing skips clone size in some rows; elsewhere it reads once, few, many or a size class.

j_call v_call clone_size d_call cdr3_aa cdr3_nt
TRBJ2-7 TRBV20-1 many TRBD1 CSARGPRDSTYEQYF TGCAGTGCTAGAGGCCCCCGGGACAGCACCTACGAGCAGTACTTC
TRBJ2-1 TRBV7-8 - TRBD2 CASSSPEAGLEALNEQFF TGTGCCAGCAGCTCCCCCGAGGCTGGACTAGAGGCCCTGAATGAGCAGTTCTTC
TRBJ2-7 TRBV28 - - CASSWGTESYEQYF TGTGCCAGCAGTTGGGGGACGGAAAGCTACGAGCAGTACTTC
TRBJ2-3 TRBV29-1 - TRBD1 CSVTTGQGPLTFDTDTQYF TGCAGCGTGACTACGGGACAGGGCCCTCTCACCTTTGATACAGATACGCAGTATTTT
TRBJ2-1 TRBV20-1 many - CSANLMLKGDEQFF TGCAGTGCCAATCTGATGCTTAAGGGGGATGAGCAGTTCTTC
TRBJ2-7 TRBV27 - TRBD1 CASRGWDRGTYEQYF TGTGCCAGCAGGGGTTGGGACAGGGGCACTTACGAGCAGTACTTC
TRBJ2-3 TRBV11-2 few TRBD2 CASSLVSGLAGVASTDTQYF TGTGCCAGCAGCTTAGTATCGGGACTAGCGGGGGTTGCTAGCACAGATACGCAGTATTTT
TRBJ2-7 TRBV20-1 many TRBD1 CSADKTGESYEQYF TGCAGTGCTGATAAGACAGGGGAGTCCTACGAGCAGTACTTC
TRBJ1-1 TRBV29-1 many - CSVGRSQAPWTEAFF TGCAGCGTTGGCAGATCGCAGGCTCCTTGGACTGAAGCTTTCTTT
TRBJ2-3 TRBV28 - TRBD2 CASRPGLAGAATQYF TGTGCCAGCAGACCGGGACTAGCGGGAGCTGCTACGCAGTATTTT
TRBJ2-7 TRBV21-1 - - CASSKGRQGTSYEQYF TGTGCCAGCAGCAAAGGAAGACAGGGGACCTCCTACGAGCAGTACTTC
TRBJ2-7 TRBV13 - - CASSLVGYPYEQYF TGTGCCAGCAGCTTAGTAGGGTACCCCTACGAGCAGTACTTC
TRBJ1-2 TRBV20-1 few TRBD1 CSASPGTGWPGGYGYTF TGCAGTGCTAGCCCCGGGACAGGTTGGCCTGGTGGCTATGGCTACACCTTC
TRBJ2-7 TRBV20-1 few - CSAEIRQKGEQYF TGCAGTGCAGAAATCCGGCAGAAGGGCGAGCAGTACTTC
TRBJ2-7 TRBV25-1 many - CASSMNYEQYF TGTGCCAGCAGTATGAACTACGAGCAGTACTTC
TRBJ1-1 TRBV10-2 - - CASSEWRGTEAFF TGCGCCAGCAGTGAGTGGAGGGGCACTGAAGCTTTCTTT
TRBJ2-1 TRBV29-1 many - CSVPRGYNEQFF TGCAGCGTCCCAAGGGGTTACAATGAGCAGTTCTTC
TRBJ2-1 TRBV29-1 few TRBD2 CSVASGSHNEQFF TGCAGCGTTGCTAGCGGGAGCCACAATGAGCAGTTCTTC
TRBJ2-1 TRBV29-1 few TRBD1 CSGTGTGKYNEQFF TGCAGCGGCACCGGGACAGGGAAATACAATGAGCAGTTCTTC
TRBJ2-1 TRBV4-2 - TRBD2 CASSQESGLALYNEQFF TGTGCCAGCAGCCAAGAGTCGGGACTAGCTCTATACAATGAGCAGTTCTTC
TRBJ2-1 TRBV7-9 once - CASSPVGGAYDEQFF TGTGCCAGCAGCCCAGTGGGGGGGGCCTACGATGAGCAGTTCTTC
TRBJ1-1 TRBV7-2 many - CASSSKDGNTEAFF TGTGCCAGCAGCTCAAAGGACGGTAACACTGAAGCTTTCTTT
TRBJ2-2 TRBV10-3 - - CAIGDTGELFF TGTGCCATCGGGGACACCGGGGAGCTGTTTTTT
TRBJ2-7 TRBV7-6 - - CASSLAGGDYEQYF TGTGCCAGCAGCTTAGCGGGAGGCGACTACGAGCAGTACTTC
TRBJ2-1 TRBV4-1 - - CASSQGSGKPNEQFF TGCGCCAGCAGCCAAGGTTCAGGGAAACCCAATGAGCAGTTCTTC
TRBJ2-3 TRBV12-3/TRBV12-4 many TRBD2 CASSLAGGADTQYF TGTGCCAGCAGTTTAGCGGGAGGGGCAGATACGCAGTATTTT
TRBJ1-2 TRBV25-1 many - CASSELDYGYTF TGTGCCAGCAGTGAATTGGATTATGGCTACACCTTC
TRBJ2-7 TRBV4-1 - - CASSQELAPYEQYF TGCGCCAGCAGCCAAGAACTAGCCCCCTACGAGCAGTACTTC
TRBJ2-1 TRBV3-1 few - CASSQAALAYNEQFF TGTGCCAGCAGCCAAGCAGCCCTAGCTTACAATGAGCAGTTCTTC
TRBJ2-7 TRBV20-1 many - CSARVSYEQYF TGCAGTGCTAGAGTGTCCTACGAGCAGTACTTC
TRBJ2-5 TRBV20-1 - TRBD1 CSAPDRVGSRETQYF TGCAGTGCCCCGGACAGGGTGGGTTCGCGAGAGACCCAGTACTTC
TRBJ2-7 TRBV5-1 many TRBD2 CASSPGLAVTYEQYF TGCGCCAGCAGCCCAGGACTAGCGGTGACCTACGAGCAGTACTTC
TRBJ2-4 TRBV30 - - CAWRGGRLTAKNIQYF TGTGCCTGGAGGGGCGGACGTCTAACAGCCAAAAACATTCAGTACTTC
TRBJ2-3 TRBV15 many - CATSRVIVTSGDTDTQYF TGTGCCACCAGCAGAGTTATAGTGACTAGTGGTGACACAGATACGCAGTATTTT
TRBJ2-1 TRBV27 many TRBD2 CASSGPTSGRMGAYNEQFF TGTGCCAGCAGTGGACCCACTAGCGGGAGAATGGGGGCCTACAATGAGCAGTTCTTC
TRBJ2-7 TRBV29-1 many - CSVMTETYEQYF TGCAGCGTGATGACGGAGACCTACGAGCAGTACTTC
TRBJ2-3 TRBV5-1 - TRBD2 CASSLYRTSGDNTQYF TGCGCCAGCAGCCTTTATCGGACTAGCGGGGATAATACGCAGTATTTT
TRBJ2-1 TRBV6-5 - - CASSYGSAYNEQFF TGTGCCAGCAGTTACGGGAGCGCTTACAATGAGCAGTTCTTC
TRBJ2-6 TRBV28 - - CASSFRRGTGANVLTF TGTGCCAGCAGTTTTCGCAGGGGCACTGGGGCCAACGTCCTGACTTTC
TRBJ2-5 TRBV20-1 - - CSASFSGTGQETQYF TGCAGTGCTTCGTTTAGCGGGACAGGACAAGAGACCCAGTACTTC
TRBJ2-7 TRBV6-2/TRBV6-3 once TRBD1 CASSYSITGEENYEQYF TGTGCCAGCAGTTACTCGATTACAGGGGAAGAGAACTACGAGCAGTACTTC
TRBJ2-3 TRBV24-1 many - CATSDYRLPDTDTQYF TGTGCCACCAGTGATTACAGACTCCCCGACACAGATACGCAGTATTTT
TRBJ2-5 TRBV7-9 few TRBD2 CASSPGTTQETQYF TGTGCCAGCAGCCCAGGGACTACCCAAGAGACCCAGTACTTC
TRBJ2-1 TRBV20-1 - - CSASTYRDSGGDEQFF TGCAGTGCTTCGACCTACCGGGACAGTGGGGGGGATGAGCAGTTCTTC
TRBJ2-3 TRBV20-1 few TRBD1 CSPKGDRDTQYF TGCAGTCCTAAGGGGGACAGGGATACGCAGTATTTT
TRBJ2-5 TRBV12-3/TRBV12-4 many TRBD1 CASRRDRARQETQYF TGTGCCAGCAGGCGAGACAGGGCGCGGCAAGAGACCCAGTACTTC
TRBJ2-5 TRBV29-1 many - CSVFFHSTGQETQYF TGCAGCGTCTTTTTCCACTCGACAGGCCAAGAGACCCAGTACTTC
TRBJ2-4 TRBV20-1 many TRBD2 CSARDLIQQGGLNIQYF TGCAGTGCTAGAGATTTGATTCAGCAGGGAGGGTTAAACATTCAGTACTTC
TRBJ2-7 TRBV7-6 - - CASSLSRGATREQYF TGTGCCAGCAGCTTATCGCGGGGTGCTACGAGAGAGCAGTACTTC
TRBJ2-1 TRBV20-1 - TRBD1 CSASKGTGYNEQFF TGCAGTGCTAGTAAAGGGACAGGGTACAATGAGCAGTTCTTC
TRBJ2-1 TRBV4-1 - TRBD1 CASSLSTGDNEQFF TGCGCCAGCAGCCTTTCGACAGGGGATAATGAGCAGTTCTTC
TRBJ1-5 TRBV2 - TRBD1 CAISPTGTGNPNQPQHF TGTGCCATCTCGCCAACCGGGACAGGGAATCCCAATCAGCCCCAGCATTTT
TRBJ2-5 TRBV20-1 many TRBD1 CSASRRTGGRSYF TGCAGTGCTAGTAGAAGGACAGGGGGAAGATCGTACTTC
TRBJ2-1 TRBV5-1 - - CASSLVLDSSYNEQFF TGCGCCAGCAGCTTGGTCCTAGACAGCTCCTACAATGAGCAGTTCTTC
TRBJ2-1 TRBV6-1 - - CASSRGKRINEQFF TGTGCCAGCAGCCGCGGCAAGCGGATAAATGAGCAGTTCTTC